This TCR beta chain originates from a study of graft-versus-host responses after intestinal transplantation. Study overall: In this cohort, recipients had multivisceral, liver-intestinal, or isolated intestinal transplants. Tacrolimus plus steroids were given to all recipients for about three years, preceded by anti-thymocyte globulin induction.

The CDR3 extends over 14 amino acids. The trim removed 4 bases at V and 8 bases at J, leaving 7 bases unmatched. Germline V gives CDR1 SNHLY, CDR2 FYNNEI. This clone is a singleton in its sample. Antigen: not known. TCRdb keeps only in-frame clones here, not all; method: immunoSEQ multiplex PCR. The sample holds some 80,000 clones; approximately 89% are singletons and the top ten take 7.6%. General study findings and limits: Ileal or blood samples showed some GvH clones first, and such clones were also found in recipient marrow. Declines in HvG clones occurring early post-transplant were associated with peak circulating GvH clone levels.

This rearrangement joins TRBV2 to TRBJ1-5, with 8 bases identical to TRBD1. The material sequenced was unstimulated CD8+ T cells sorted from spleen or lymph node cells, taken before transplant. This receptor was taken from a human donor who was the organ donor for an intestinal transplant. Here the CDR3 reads CASSGQGLGKPQHF. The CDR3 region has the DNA TGTGCCAGCAGTGGACAGGGGTTAGGGAAGCCCCAGCATTTT.